These 26 T cell receptor beta chains were sequenced from one sample in a study of regulatory T cells in long-lasting Graves disease. Regarding time point: persistent/refractory GD, antithyroid drugs over 5 years with positive TRAb. The TCR library was prepared using RNA isolated from PBMCs. Arm-PCR of CDR3 regions and iRepertoire HTBI primers were the basis on which TCR beta libraries were built. One entry per CDR3 protein, called by TCRdb with MiXCR from the multiplex PCR reads. The data show roughly 450,000 distinct CDR3 sequences, around a quarter seen once. This sample comprised peripheral blood mononuclear cells (PBMCs), obtained when the disease was refractory, from a patient treated with antithyroid drugs. These receptors were collected from a female donor with Graves disease.

This clonotype was detected a few times. This chain joins TRBV19 and TRBJ1-5, with D hard to call. This CDR3 has 15 residues. The germline CDR1 and CDR2 sequences are LNHDA and SQIVND (reference sequence). Between the trimmed V and J ends, which lost 6 bases and 2 bases, there was a span of 14 bases. CDR3 nucleotide sequence: TGTGCCAGTAGCGAAAGCCAAAAGGGCAATCAGCCCCAGCATTTT. This translates into CASSESQKGNQPQHF.

This clonotype was detected only a few times. V gene TRBV27 combines with J gene TRBJ1-1; D unresolved. Germline CDR1 and CDR2: MNHEY and SMNVEV (reference sequence). The CDR3 covers 13 residues. The V gene lost 4 bases and the J gene lost 3 bases, with 9 bases spanning the gap. The CDR3 here is CASSSSLYTEAFF. The CDR3 nucleotides are TGTGCCAGCAGTTCTTCATTGTACACTGAAGCTTTCTTT.

This chain joins TRBV5-5 and TRBJ1-5; possibly TRBD1 for D (5 bases). Trimming cost V 4 bases and J 3 bases, with 17 bases left between them. CDR3 size: 16 residues. The V gene's germline CDR1 is SGHKS and CDR2 YYEKEE (reference sequence). The CDR3 region is CASSPDAQGPNQPQHF. For the CDR3, the DNA is TGTGCCAGCAGCCCGGATGCGCAGGGTCCCAATCAGCCCCAGCATTTT.

There are a few counts of this clonotype. The chain combines TRBV30 with TRBJ1-4; 7 bases are shared with TRBD1. In germline, CDR1 is GTSNPN, CDR2 SVGIG (reference sequence). The CDR3 sequence is 12 residues long. In nucleotides, the CDR3 is TGTGCTTCCACAGGGGTTAATGAAAAACTGTTTTTT. This gives the protein CASTGVNEKLFF.

The chain employs TRBV30 and TRBJ2-2, with 7 bases identical to TRBD1. V was clipped by 3 bases and J by 4 bases; unmatched bases: 2. Germline V gene lookup returns CDR1 GTSNPN and CDR2 SVGIG (reference sequence). This CDR3 has 13 amino acids. This CDR3 reads CAWRGQATGELFF. In nucleotides, the CDR3 is TGTGCCTGGAGAGGACAGGCCACCGGGGAGCTGTTTTTT.

This clonotype appeared a single time. A much larger clone lies a single base off, so this may be a read error. Because the CDR3 is missing its conserved closing phenylalanine or tryptophan, this is likely a read error. This sequence joins TRBV7-2 and TRBJ2-5, with D perhaps being TRBD1 or TRBD2 (5 bases each). The CDR3 is 13 residues long. Germline V gene data show CDR1 as SGHTA and CDR2 as FQGNSA. Written as DNA, the CDR3 is TGCGCCAGCAGCCGGGGCGGACAAGAGACCCAGTACTAC. Residues: CASSRGGQETQYY.

This clonotype appeared many times. The chain is built from TRBV28 and TRBJ2-5; unclear D gene. CDR1 is MDHEN and CDR2 is SYDVKM in the germline V gene. The CDR3 spans 11 residues. V shed 6 bases and J shed 2 bases, with 4 bases lying between them. As DNA, the CDR3 is TGTGCCAGCAGACTACAAGAGACCCAGTACTTC. Its translation is CASRLQETQYF.

In its sample, this clonotype was seen a few times. This chain links TRBV12-5 with TRBJ1-1; 7 nucleotides align to TRBD1. The V and J ends lost 1 base and 0 bases, in that order; junction bases with no gene match: 8. Germline V gives CDR1 LGHNT, CDR2 FRNRAP. The CDR3 consists of 17 residues. CDR3 region: CASGLDRGFFMNTEAFF. CDR3 coding DNA: TGTGCTAGTGGTTTGGACAGGGGATTCTTTATGAACACTGAAGCTTTCTTT. Using reference TRBV12-5 and TRBJ1-1 for the parts outside the CDR3, the full variable domain is DARVTQTPRHKVTEMGQEVTMRCQPILGHNTVFWYRQTMMQGLELLAYFRNRAPLDDSGMPKDRFSAEMPDATLATLKIQPSEPRDSAVYFCASGLDRGFFMNTEAFFGQGTRLTVV.

The chain employs TRBV2 and TRBJ2-3, with 9 bases matching TRBD2. CDR3 length equals 16 residues. Germline loops: CDR1 SNHLY, CDR2 FYNNEI. The junction had 9 bases not matched to a gene; V was cut back by 6 bases and J by 2 bases. Here the CDR3 reads CASRYLGTSLTDTQYF. DNA for the CDR3: TGTGCCAGCAGATATCTTGGGACTAGCCTCACAGATACGCAGTATTTT.

This clonotype has ten or more counts. The chain combines TRBV15 with TRBJ2-7; TRBD1 or TRBD2 may be the D gene (5 bases each). The CDR3 runs 16 residues. V lost 0 bases and J lost 3, with 15 bases in between. Germline CDR1 and CDR2: LNHNV and YYDKDF (reference sequence). In DNA, the CDR3 is TGTGCCACCAGCAGAGAACTAGGACACGACATCTACGAGCAGTACTTC. It yields the protein CATSRELGHDIYEQYF.

Regarding this clonotype: A clone one base away is much larger, so this may be a read error. The CDR3 here is CASSSRGPYYGYTF. In DNA form, the CDR3 reads TGTGCCAGCAGTTCACGAGGCCCGTACTATGGCTACACCTTC. J is TRBJ1-2 and V is TRBV27; D is unresolved. Per the germline V gene, CDR1 is MNHEY and CDR2 is SMNVEV (reference sequence). This CDR3 is 14 amino acids long. V was clipped by 4 bases and J by 3 bases, with 12 bases between them.

In this sample, this clonotype turned up a few times. The J gene is TRBJ1-2, the V gene TRBV6-1, with 7 positions matching TRBD1. CDR1 is MNHNS and CDR2 is SASEGT in the germline V gene. Trimming removed 7 bases from V and 3 bases from J; junction bases left unmatched: 14. This CDR3 spans 16 amino acids. CDR3 protein: CASTSRQGLKYYGYTF. As DNA, the CDR3 is TGTGCCAGCACCTCCCGACAGGGTTTGAAGTACTATGGCTACACCTTC.

The chain joins TRBV4-1 to TRBJ2-7, with D possibly TRBD1 on 6 matching bases. The V gene's germline CDR1 is MGHRA and CDR2 YSYEKL. The V gene lost 0 bases and the J gene lost 3 bases, with 12 bases spanning the gap. This CDR3 is built from 15 residues. This chain's CDR3 is CASSQDFRGFYEQYF. The CDR3 DNA sequence: TGCGCCAGCAGCCAAGATTTCAGGGGTTTCTACGAGCAGTACTTC.

The rearrangement joins TRBV19 to TRBJ1-1; D gene unclear. The CDR3 runs 15 residues. Trimming cost V 7 bases and J 2 bases, with 17 bases left between them. In germline, CDR1 is LNHDA, CDR2 SQIVND (reference sequence). As DNA, the CDR3 is TGTGCCAGTACTAACACAGACGGTGGTAACACTGAAGCTTTCTTT. Protein sequence: CASTNTDGGNTEAFF.

This sequence joins TRBV6-5 and TRBJ2-7; no definite D call. The CDR3 totals 16 residues. Trimming pared 1 base from V and 4 bases from J, leaving 17 bases between. CDR1 is MNHEY, CDR2 SVGAGI, per germline. Written as DNA, the CDR3 is TGTGCCAGCAGTTACTATTTGGCCTACACGCGGTACGAGCAGTACTTC. It codes for CASSYYLAYTRYEQYF.

This chain joins TRBV2 and TRBJ2-7; tentatively, D is TRBD1 (5 bases). Germline V gene lookup returns CDR1 SNHLY and CDR2 FYNNEI. V was clipped by 7 bases and J by 3 bases, with 22 bases between them. This CDR3 region has 16 residues. CDR3 region: CASNRAGRDWDYEQYF. Written as DNA, the CDR3 is TGTGCCAGCAATAGAGCAGGCAGGGATTGGGACTACGAGCAGTACTTC.

This clonotype has more than one count but fewer than ten. The rearrangement joins TRBV18 to TRBJ2-7, with 9 bases matching TRBD1. J lost 3 bases, V lost 5 bases, and 8 bases had no gene match. The length of the CDR3 is 15 residues. Germline V gene sequence: CDR1 KGHSH, CDR2 LQKENI. This CDR3 reads CASSRGRDRDYEQYF. The CDR3 region has the DNA TGTGCCAGCTCAAGGGGAAGGGACAGGGACTACGAGCAGTACTTC.

This clonotype was detected many times. The V call is TRBV12-3 or TRBV12-4, the J call TRBJ1-1, with a possible D match to TRBD1 (5 bases). V dropped 5 bases and J dropped 7 bases, with 23 bases sitting between them. The CDR3 is 16 amino acids. CDR3 coding DNA: TGTGCCAGCAGTGGGAAAGTGGGACCTAAGGGTGTTGAAGCTTTCTTT. Protein product: CASSGKVGPKGVEAFF.

This clonotype has ten or more counts. This chain uses TRBV11-2 with TRBJ1-6; no firm D call. In germline, CDR1 is SGHAT, CDR2 FQNNGV. The V and J ends lost 1 base and 7 bases respectively, with 11 bases between them. The CDR3 loop spans 15 amino acids. CDR3 DNA sequence: TGTGCCAGCAGCTTAGCGACGCAGAAGAATTCACCCCTCCACTTT. Translation: CASSLATQKNSPLHF.

V usage is TRBV4-3 and J usage is TRBJ2-4; 12 bases match TRBD2. J lost 6 bases, V lost 1 base, and 7 bases had no gene match. This CDR3 spans 17 amino acids. Germline V gives CDR1 LGHNA, CDR2 YSLEER. Here the CDR3 DNA reads TGCGCCAGCAGCCAAGCCCGGACTAGCGGGAATATAAACATTCAGTACTTC. Protein product: CASSQARTSGNINIQYF.

This clonotype was detected only a few times. V is TRBV7-2 and J is TRBJ2-5, with TRBD1 matching over 7 bases. J was trimmed by 5 bases and V by 2 bases; bases with no gene match: 5. The germline CDR1 and CDR2 sequences are SGHTA and FQGNSA. The length of the CDR3 is 14 residues. The CDR3 region is CASSLSQGDETQYF. The CDR3 DNA reads as TGTGCCAGCAGCTTATCGCAGGGGGATGAGACCCAGTACTTC.

This clonotype was seen more than once but under ten times. V and J are TRBV7-9 and TRBJ2-5; 10 bases line up with TRBD1. This CDR3 is 16 amino acids long. The V gene end was trimmed by 8 bases and the J gene end by 5 bases; junction bases not matched to a gene: 14. Germline values: CDR1 SEHNR, CDR2 FQNEAQ (reference sequence). The DNA of the CDR3 is TGTGCCAGCGGAGGCCTAGACAGGGGGCTTCGGGAGACCCAGTACTTC. Encoded protein: CASGGLDRGLRETQYF.

This clonotype has ten or more counts. The CDR3 nucleotides are TGTGCCAGCAGTTTTTTTTCCATGGGACAGGGGAATGAAAAACTGTTTTTT. Amino acids: CASSFFSMGQGNEKLFF. J is TRBJ1-4 and V is TRBV28; 10 bases are shared with TRBD1. V lost 3 bases, J lost 5 bases, and 9 bases stayed unmatched. This CDR3 has 17 amino acids. Germline V gene sequence: CDR1 MDHEN, CDR2 SYDVKM.

This clonotype occurred a few times. The chain uses TRBV6-5 and TRBJ1-5; weak D call: TRBD1 (6 bases). V shed 2 bases and J shed 7 bases, with 15 bases lying between them. This CDR3 has 15 amino acids. Per germline, CDR1 MNHEY and CDR2 SVGAGI. DNA for the CDR3: TGTGCCAGCAGTTACGAAGGGGGATCAGAACAGCCCCAGCATTTT. Translating gives CASSYEGGSEQPQHF.

The chain employs TRBV4-3 and TRBJ1-5; D is possibly TRBD1 (5 bases). The CDR3 runs 16 residues. V was clipped by 2 bases and J by 3 bases, with 14 bases between them. The germline CDR1 and CDR2 sequences are LGHNA and YSLEER. The CDR3 reads CASSQYIGTDNQPQHF. The CDR3 DNA reads TGCGCCAGCAGCCAATATATAGGGACGGACAATCAGCCCCAGCATTTT.

The chain combines TRBV20-1 with TRBJ2-7, with D possibly being TRBD2 (6 bases). V lost 4 bases and J 6 bases, leaving 19 bases between the germline ends. CDR1 and CDR2 from the germline V gene are DFQATT and SNEGSKA (reference sequence). The CDR3 loop spans 14 amino acids. CDR3 protein: CSAKPQGGPFEQYF. In DNA, the CDR3 is TGCAGTGCTAAACCGCAGGGAGGTCCGTTCGAGCAGTACTTC.